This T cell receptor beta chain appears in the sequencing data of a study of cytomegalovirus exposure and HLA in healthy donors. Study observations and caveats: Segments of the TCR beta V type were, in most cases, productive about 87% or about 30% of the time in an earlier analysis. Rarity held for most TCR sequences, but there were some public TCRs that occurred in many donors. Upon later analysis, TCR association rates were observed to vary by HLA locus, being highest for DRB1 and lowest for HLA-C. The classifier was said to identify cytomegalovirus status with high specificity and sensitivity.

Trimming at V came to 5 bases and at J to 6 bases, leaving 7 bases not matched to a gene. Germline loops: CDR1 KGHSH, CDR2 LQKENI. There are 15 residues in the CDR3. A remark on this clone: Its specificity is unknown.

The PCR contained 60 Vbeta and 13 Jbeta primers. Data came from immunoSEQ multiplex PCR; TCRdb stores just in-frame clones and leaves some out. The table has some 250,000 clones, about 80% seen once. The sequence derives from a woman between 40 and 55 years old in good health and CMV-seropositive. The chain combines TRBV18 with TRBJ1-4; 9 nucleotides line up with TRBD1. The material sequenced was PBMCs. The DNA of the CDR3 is TGTGCCAGCTCAGCCGACAGGGGGAGAGATGAAAAACTGTTTTTT. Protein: CASSADRGRDEKLFF.